The entry below gives a single TCR beta chain sequence along with its context. Its antigen is as yet unknown. The V segment lost 4 bases and the J segment 4 bases; nucleotides outside the gene matches: 1. Germline CDR1 LNHDA, CDR2 SQIVND (reference sequence). The length of the CDR3 is 13 residues. Profiling relied on immunoSEQ multiplex PCR, and the TCRdb table lists in-frame clones only, not all of them. The data contain roughly 150,000 clones, approximately 91% of them singletons. These data originate in a study of T cell responses to AZD1222 COVID-19 vaccine. The study's findings and limits: After the peak T cell response, and only then, were repertoires sampled.

Second-dose intervals of approximately 4 or approximately 12 weeks were pooled. The gene calls are TRBV19 and TRBJ1-5; 7 bases map to TRBD1. The sequence was collected from an adult who received the AZD1222 COVID-19 vaccine. The starting material was peripheral blood, obtained 28 days after the second AZD1222 dose. The CDR3 nucleotides are TGTGCCAGTAGTAGCAGGGGGAATCAGCCCCAGCATTTT. Protein: CASSSRGNQPQHF.